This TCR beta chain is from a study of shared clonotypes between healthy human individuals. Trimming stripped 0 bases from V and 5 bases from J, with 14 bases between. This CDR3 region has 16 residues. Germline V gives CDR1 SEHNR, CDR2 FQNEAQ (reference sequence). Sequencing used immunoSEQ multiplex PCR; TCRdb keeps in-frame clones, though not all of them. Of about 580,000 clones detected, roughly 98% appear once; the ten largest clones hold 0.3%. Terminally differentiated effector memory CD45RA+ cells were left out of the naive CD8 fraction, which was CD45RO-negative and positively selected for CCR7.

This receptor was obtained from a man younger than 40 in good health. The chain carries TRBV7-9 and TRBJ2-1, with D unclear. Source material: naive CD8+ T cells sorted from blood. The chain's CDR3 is CASSLAMLVRNNEQFF. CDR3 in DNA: TGTGCCAGCAGCTTAGCAATGCTAGTTAGAAACAATGAGCAGTTCTTC.